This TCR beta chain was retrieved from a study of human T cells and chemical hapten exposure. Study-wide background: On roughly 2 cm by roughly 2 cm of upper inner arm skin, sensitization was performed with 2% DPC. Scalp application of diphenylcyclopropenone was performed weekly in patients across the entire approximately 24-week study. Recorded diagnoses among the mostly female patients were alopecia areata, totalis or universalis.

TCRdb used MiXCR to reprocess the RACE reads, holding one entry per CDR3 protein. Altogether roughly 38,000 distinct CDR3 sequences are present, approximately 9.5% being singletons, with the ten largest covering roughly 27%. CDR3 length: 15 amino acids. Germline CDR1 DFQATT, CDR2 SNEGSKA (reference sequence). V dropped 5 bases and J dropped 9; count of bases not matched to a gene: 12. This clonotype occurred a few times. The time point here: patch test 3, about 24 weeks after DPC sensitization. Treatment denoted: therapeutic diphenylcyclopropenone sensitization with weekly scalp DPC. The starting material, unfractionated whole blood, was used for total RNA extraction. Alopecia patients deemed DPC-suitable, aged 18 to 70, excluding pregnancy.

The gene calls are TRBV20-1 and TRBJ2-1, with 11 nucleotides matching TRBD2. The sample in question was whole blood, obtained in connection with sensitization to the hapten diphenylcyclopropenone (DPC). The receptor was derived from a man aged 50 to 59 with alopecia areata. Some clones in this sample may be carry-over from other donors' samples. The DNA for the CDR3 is TGCAGTGCTCCAACTCCGACTAGCGGGACAGGTGAGCAGTTCTTC. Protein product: CSAPTPTSGTGEQFF.